This T cell receptor beta chain came from a study of Graves' ophthalmopathy and Graves' hyperthyroidism. About the research overall: Stable hyperthyroidism meant no ophthalmopathy within 18 months of follow-up. Study observations and caveats: Blood contained most expanded thyroid clonotypes exceeding 0.001 frequency. A classifier, a 13-signature model, separated ophthalmopathy from stable hyperthyroidism with more than 85% sensitivity and approximately 81% specificity.

Amplification of the TCR beta CDR3 regions used RNA transcripts (as template). The first-round RT-PCR employed HTBI primers together with the Qiagen OneStep RT-PCR kit. A multiplex PCR was then performed as the second round. TCRdb itself ran the multiplex PCR reads through MiXCR, one entry per CDR3 protein. The sample lists around 1.1 million distinct CDR3 sequences; less than 45% were seen once. The CDR3 is 15 residues long. CDR1 and CDR2 from the germline V gene are SGHAT and FQNNGV. V dropped 5 bases and J dropped 2 bases, with 15 bases sitting between them. Patients with other autoimmune diseases, uncontrolled infections, pregnancy or lactation were excluded. Of note for this clonotype: Its antigen is unidentified.

This sequence was found in an adult man with Graves' hyperthyroidism. V and J are TRBV11-2 and TRBJ1-2, with D possibly matching TRBD1 (6 bases). The sample consisted of peripheral blood or thyroid tissue (not recorded which). In DNA form, the CDR3 reads TGTGCCAGCAGCCCGGGAGGCGGGGGCAACTATGGCTACACCTTC. This encodes CASSPGGGGNYGYTF.